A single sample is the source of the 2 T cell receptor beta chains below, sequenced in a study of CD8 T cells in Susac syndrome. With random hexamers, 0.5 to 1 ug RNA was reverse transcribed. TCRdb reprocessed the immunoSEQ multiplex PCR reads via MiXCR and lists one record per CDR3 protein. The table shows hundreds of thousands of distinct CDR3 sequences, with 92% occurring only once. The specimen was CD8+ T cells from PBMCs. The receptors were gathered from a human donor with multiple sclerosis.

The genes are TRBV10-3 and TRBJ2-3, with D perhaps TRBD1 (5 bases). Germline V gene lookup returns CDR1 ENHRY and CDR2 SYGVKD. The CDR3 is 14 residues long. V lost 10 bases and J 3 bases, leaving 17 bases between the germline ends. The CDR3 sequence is CATAQDKATDTQYF. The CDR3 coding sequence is TGTGCCACCGCCCAGGACAAAGCAACAGATACGCAGTATTTT.

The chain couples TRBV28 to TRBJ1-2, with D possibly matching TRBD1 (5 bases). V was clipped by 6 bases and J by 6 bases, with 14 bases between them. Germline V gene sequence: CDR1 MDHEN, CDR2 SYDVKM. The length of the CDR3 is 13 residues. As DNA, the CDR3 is TGTGCCAGCAGCCGAACAGCGGGGCATGGCTACACCTTC. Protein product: CASSRTAGHGYTF.